The next 11 T cell receptor beta chains were all read from a single sample in a study of blood T cells in healthy people across ages. With a J-beta primer mix and a sample-barcoded 5' primer, a second PCR ran roughly 7 to 11 cycles. TCRdb analysed the 5' RACE reads with MiXCR anew, one entry per CDR3 protein. The profile covers 1.5 million or so distinct CDR3 sequences, with approximately 40% appearing a single time and 7.9% taken by the ten largest. The material sequenced was blood. Every receptor here comes from a woman aged 18-30 years in good health.

The J gene is TRBJ2-3, the V gene TRBV7-9, with a possible D match to TRBD1 (5 bases). The CDR3 spans 15 residues. CDR1 is SEHNR and CDR2 is FQNEAQ in the germline V gene (reference sequence). V lost 2 bases and J 5 bases, leaving 14 bases between the germline ends. The CDR3 DNA reads TGTGCCAGCAGCTTACTAGGGGTATCATTAGATACGCAGTATTTT. It translates to CASSLLGVSLDTQYF.

The V and J genes are TRBV29-1 and TRBJ2-5; D may be TRBD1 (5 bases). CDR3 length: 15 amino acids. With 3 bases removed from V and 11 bases from J, the gap between germline ends came to 25 bases. The V gene's germline CDR1 is SQVTM and CDR2 ANQGSEA. For the CDR3, the DNA is TGCAGCGTTGATTGGCAGGGTAGGGTCGCCAATGAGCAGTACTTC. Translating gives CSVDWQGRVANEQYF. Full variable domain (missing parts from reference TRBV29-1 and TRBJ2-5): SAVISQKPSRDICQRGTSLTIQCQVDSQVTMMFWYRQQPGQSLTLIATANQGSEATYESGFVIDKFPISRPNLTFSTLTVSNMSPEDSSIYLCSVDWQGRVANEQYFGPGTRLLVL.

This chain joins TRBV7-2 and TRBJ2-1; D is uncertain. V gave up 5 bases and J gave up 2 bases, with 10 bases separating them. The CDR3 totals 14 residues. Looked up from germline, CDR1 is SGHTA and CDR2 is FQGNSA. The CDR3 reads CASSPVTPYNEQFF. Here the CDR3 DNA reads TGTGCCAGCAGCCCCGTGACTCCCTACAATGAGCAGTTCTTC.

The rearrangement joins TRBV29-1 to TRBJ1-5; no reliable D call. There are 14 residues in the CDR3. The germline V gene encodes CDR1 SQVTM and CDR2 ANQGSEA. The V gene lost 6 bases and the J gene lost 2 bases, with 14 bases spanning the gap. CDR3 in DNA: TGCAGCGTCACCCGCGGAGCCGGCAATCAGCCCCAGCATTTT. Amino acid sequence: CSVTRGAGNQPQHF.

The sample holds a few counts of this clonotype. The V gene is TRBV6-6, the J gene TRBJ2-5; 14 bases fit TRBD2. Trimming at V came to 3 bases and at J to 3 bases, leaving 3 bases not matched to a gene. The CDR3 has 16 residues. The germline V gene has CDR1 MNHNY and CDR2 SVGAGI (reference sequence). The chain's CDR3 is CASSYLGLAGEETQYF. The CDR3 nucleotides are TGTGCCAGCAGTTATCTGGGACTAGCGGGGGAAGAGACCCAGTACTTC.

The CDR3 region has the DNA TGCAGTGCTACCACAACGGGACAGGGGGTTTATTCTTCAGTCCACACCTTC. This gives the protein CSATTTGQGVYSSVHTF. The chain is built from TRBV20-1 and TRBJ1-2; 11 bases align to TRBD1. The V gene's germline CDR1 is DFQATT and CDR2 SNEGSKA (reference sequence). With 4 bases clipped from V and 12 bases from J, the junction kept 22 bases outside the gene matches. The CDR3 is 17 amino acids.

The chain's CDR3 is CASSLAGDRGGEAFF. CDR3 sequence (DNA): TGTGCCAGCAGCTTGGCGGGGGACAGGGGCGGTGAAGCTTTCTTT. V is TRBV7-9 and J is TRBJ1-1; TRBD1 matches 10 bases. The CDR3 contains 15 residues. The germline V gene encodes CDR1 SEHNR and CDR2 FQNEAQ (reference sequence). V gave up 3 bases and J gave up 7 bases; unmatched junction bases: 8.

The rearrangement uses TRBV20-1 and TRBJ1-5, with 7 positions matching TRBD1. The CDR3 runs 16 residues. Trimming at V came to 1 base and at J to 7 bases, leaving 13 bases not matched to a gene. Germline CDR1 reads DFQATT; CDR2 reads SNEGSKA (reference sequence). In DNA, the CDR3 is TGCAGTGCTAGAGGGGTGGCAGGGGGGGAAAGGCAGCCCCAGCATTTT. Residues: CSARGVAGGERQPQHF.

The chain combines TRBV27 with TRBJ2-7; D not resolved. Germline loops: CDR1 MNHEY, CDR2 SMNVEV (reference sequence). This CDR3 comprises 15 residues. Trimming left V 6 bases short and J 0 bases short, with 15 bases between. This CDR3 is CASRLLGPASYEQYF. As DNA, the CDR3 is TGTGCCAGCAGGCTTCTTGGACCCGCCTCCTACGAGCAGTACTTC.

V usage is TRBV6-1 and J usage is TRBJ2-5, with a possible D match to TRBD2 (5 bases). Germline V CDR1 and CDR2: MNHNS, SASEGT. The CDR3 runs 13 residues. The V end was cut by 3 bases, the J end by 7 bases, with 12 bases between. CDR3 amino acids: CASSEEVLGTQYF. The CDR3 DNA is TGTGCCAGCAGTGAGGAGGTACTAGGGACCCAGTACTTC.

V and J are TRBV9 and TRBJ1-5, with D unclear. The germline V gene encodes CDR1 SGDLS and CDR2 YYNGEE. Trimming took 1 base from V and 4 from J, leaving 12 bases between them. This CDR3 is built from 15 residues. This CDR3 is CASSVTGIPNQPQHF. The CDR3 nucleotides read TGTGCCAGCAGCGTAACCGGGATCCCTAATCAGCCCCAGCATTTT.